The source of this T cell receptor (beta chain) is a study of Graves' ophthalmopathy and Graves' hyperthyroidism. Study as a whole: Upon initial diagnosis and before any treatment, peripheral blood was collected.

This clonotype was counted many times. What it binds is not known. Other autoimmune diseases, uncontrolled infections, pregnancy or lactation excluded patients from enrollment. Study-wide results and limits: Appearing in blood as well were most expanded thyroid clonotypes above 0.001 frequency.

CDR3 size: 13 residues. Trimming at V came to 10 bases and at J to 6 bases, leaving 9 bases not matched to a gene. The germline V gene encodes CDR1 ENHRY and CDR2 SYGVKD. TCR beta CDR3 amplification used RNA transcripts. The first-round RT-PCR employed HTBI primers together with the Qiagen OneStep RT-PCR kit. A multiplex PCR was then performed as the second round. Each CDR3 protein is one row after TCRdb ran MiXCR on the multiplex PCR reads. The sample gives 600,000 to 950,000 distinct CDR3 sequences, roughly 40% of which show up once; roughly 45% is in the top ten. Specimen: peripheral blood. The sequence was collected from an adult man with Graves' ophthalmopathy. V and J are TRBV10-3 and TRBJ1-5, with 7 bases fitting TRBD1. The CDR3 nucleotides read TGTGCCAGCAGACGGACAGGTAGTCAGCCCCAGCATTTT. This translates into CASRRTGSQPQHF.